The rows below give T cell receptor beta chains drawn from one sample of a study of T cell responses to AZD1222 COVID-19 vaccine. Profiled with immunoSEQ multiplex PCR; TCRdb holds only in-frame clones, not every one. The sample yields approximately 15,000 clones, 88% seen once. The sample here was peripheral blood, taken 28 days after the second AZD1222 dose. The receptors here all came from an adult who received the AZD1222 COVID-19 vaccine. Both conserved end residues are part of each CDR3. A D gene is named only where the DNA matches it firmly. The size field is filled for only some rows; it gives once, few, many or a size class.

abundance	v_gene	j_gene	d_gene	CDR3nt	CDR3aa
.	TRBV19	TRBJ1-2	.	TGTGCCAGTACACGGGACGCCTTTTATGGCTACACCTTC	CASTRDAFYGYTF
.	TRBV11-2	TRBJ1-2	TRBD1	TGTGCCAGCAGTCCTCCGGGACAGGGGGCATACTTC	CASSPPGQGAYF
.	TRBV9	TRBJ2-2	TRBD2	TGTGCCAGCAGCGGAGGCGGGGGAACGAACACCGGGGAGCTGTTTTTT	CASSGGGGTNTGELFF
.	TRBV15	TRBJ2-7	.	TGTGCCACCAGCAGAGATCAGGGAGGGGGCCACTCCTACGAGCAGTACTTC	CATSRDQGGGHSYEQYF
.	TRBV19	TRBJ1-2	TRBD1	TGTGCCAGTAAAGTAGGACAGGGGGCTGGCTACACCTTC	CASKVGQGAGYTF
.	TRBV5-4	TRBJ2-6	TRBD2	TGTGCCAGCAGCCCGGGACTAGCGGGAGATGGGGCCAACGTCCTGACTTTC	CASSPGLAGDGANVLTF
.	TRBV9	TRBJ2-7	TRBD1	TGTGCCAGCAGCTCCCGGACAGGGAAGAGGAACGAGCAGTACTTC	CASSSRTGKRNEQYF
.	TRBV19	TRBJ2-7	TRBD1	TGTGCCAGTAGTATAGTCACAGGGGCCTACGAGCAGTACTTC	CASSIVTGAYEQYF
.	TRBV14	TRBJ2-3	.	TGTGCCAGCAGCTTTCGACAGGCGGGGGATACGCAGTATTTT	CASSFRQAGDTQYF
few	TRBV7-8	TRBJ2-7	.	TGTGCCAGCAGCTTATACGGCTTTGGGGAGAGCTCCTACGAGCAGTACTTC	CASSLYGFGESSYEQYF
.	TRBV28	TRBJ2-7	TRBD2	TGTGCCAGCAGTACTCTACCGAGCGGGAGGGGCCCCTACGAGCAGTACTTC	CASSTLPSGRGPYEQYF
.	TRBV28	TRBJ2-7	.	TGTGCCACCATCTCAGGGTCCTACGAGCAGTACTTC	CATISGSYEQYF
.	TRBV20-1	TRBJ1-1	.	TGCAGTGCTAGTTCGGGACATATGAACACTGAAGCTTTCTTT	CSASSGHMNTEAFF
.	TRBV28	TRBJ1-2	.	TGTGCCAGCAGTTTCGGCAGGGTTGTCGGCTACACCTTC	CASSFGRVVGYTF
.	TRBV5-5	TRBJ1-4	.	TGTGCCAGCAGTTACGGGGGTACAACTAATGAAAAACTGTTTTTT	CASSYGGTTNEKLFF
.	TRBV6-1	TRBJ2-2	.	TGTGCCAGCAGTGAAGCCGGCAGGCCCGGGGAGCTGTTTTTT	CASSEAGRPGELFF
.	TRBV19	TRBJ1-4	TRBD1	TGTGCCAGTAGTACCCGGGACAGGGGACAAAAACTGTTTTTT	CASSTRDRGQKLFF
.	TRBV19	TRBJ2-5	TRBD1	TGTGCCAGTAGAGGGACAGGGTTGACCCAGTACTTC	CASRGTGLTQYF
.	TRBV9	TRBJ1-2	.	TGTGCCAGCAGCCTACTTATCGGGAGGGAGCCTGATGGCTACACCTTC	CASSLLIGREPDGYTF
.	TRBV19	TRBJ1-3	.	TGTGCCAGTAAAGTCGGCCCAGGGCTCGCCTCTGGAAACACCATATATTTT	CASKVGPGLASGNTIYF
.	TRBV28	TRBJ2-1	TRBD1	TGTGCCAGCCTTGGGACAGGGCCAAGCTCCTACAATGAGCAGTTCTTC	CASLGTGPSSYNEQFF
.	TRBV7-9	TRBJ2-2	.	TGTGCCAGCAGCTATAGCGGCACCGGGGAGCTGTTTTTT	CASSYSGTGELFF
.	TRBV3-1/TRBV3-2	TRBJ1-5	TRBD1	TGTGCCAGCAGCCAAGATCGGGGGACAGCAAGCAATCAGCCCCAGCATTTT	CASSQDRGTASNQPQHF
.	TRBV28	TRBJ2-3	.	TGTGCCAGCACCTCCGTAGTCACGCAGTATTTT	CASTSVVTQYF
.	TRBV4-3	TRBJ1-2	.	TGCGCCAGCAGCCCCTCTCCCCAGGGGAACTATGGCTACACCTTC	CASSPSPQGNYGYTF
.	TRBV3-1/TRBV3-2	TRBJ1-5	.	TGTGCCAGCAGCCAAGATCCGAGACAGCCCCAGCATTTT	CASSQDPRQPQHF
.	TRBV7-6	TRBJ2-2	.	TGTGCCAGCAGCCTCAGGGGGGCGGACACCGGGGAGCTGTTTTTT	CASSLRGADTGELFF
.	TRBV7-2	TRBJ1-6	.	TGTGCCAGCAGCTTAGTGTTAGAAGGGTCACCCCTCCACTTT	CASSLVLEGSPLHF
.	TRBV4-1	TRBJ1-5	TRBD1	TGCGCCAGCAGCCAAGGACAGGGTATCAATCAGCCCCAGCATTTT	CASSQGQGINQPQHF
.	TRBV7-3	TRBJ1-1	.	TGTGCCAGCAGCCCGAGGGCCCTGAACACTGAAGCTTTCTTT	CASSPRALNTEAFF
.	TRBV18	TRBJ2-3	.	TGTGCCAGCTCACCAAAGACAGATACGCAGTATTTT	CASSPKTDTQYF
.	TRBV28	TRBJ2-2	TRBD2	TGTGCCAGCAGTACCTTAGCGGGAGACAACACCGGGGAGCTGTTTTTT	CASSTLAGDNTGELFF
few	TRBV15	TRBJ2-7	.	TGTGCCACCAGCAGAGAGGCCAGTACCTACGAGCAGTACTTC	CATSREASTYEQYF
once	TRBV7-9	TRBJ1-4	.	TGTGCCAGCAGCCCTCGAGGGGACAATAATGAAAAACTGTTTTTT	CASSPRGDNNEKLFF
.	TRBV18	TRBJ2-5	.	TGTGCCAGCTCACCACAGCTCGGGAGAAGGGGGGCGGAGACCCAGTACTTC	CASSPQLGRRGAETQYF
.	TRBV3-1/TRBV3-2	TRBJ1-2	.	TGTGCCAGCAGCCAAGTTAGAAATGGCTACACCTTC	CASSQVRNGYTF
.	TRBV7-9	TRBJ1-4	.	TGTGCCAGCAGTAGGGGCAGAGATAATGAAAAACTGTTTTTT	CASSRGRDNEKLFF
.	TRBV2	TRBJ1-4	TRBD1	TGTGCCAGCATTAGGACAGGGGGTAATGAAAAACTGTTTTTT	CASIRTGGNEKLFF
.	TRBV11-2	TRBJ2-4	.	TGTGCCAGCAGCTTAGATCTGGGAAACATTCAGTACTTC	CASSLDLGNIQYF
.	TRBV7-9	TRBJ1-2	.	TGTGCCAGCAGCTCGACAGGCCCCTGGGGCTACACCTTC	CASSSTGPWGYTF
once	TRBV5-3	TRBJ2-1	.	TGTGCCAGAAGTCTTAGCCGACCCCGCTCCTACAATGAGCAGTTCTTC	CARSLSRPRSYNEQFF
few	TRBV5-6	TRBJ1-5	.	TGTGCCAGCAGCTTGTTCGGAGATCAGCCCCAGCATTTT	CASSLFGDQPQHF
.	TRBV1	TRBJ1-5	.	TGCACCAGCAGCTTCGGGTTGACGACAGCCCATCAGCCCCAGCATTTT	CTSSFGLTTAHQPQHF
.	TRBV2	TRBJ1-5	.	TGTGCCAGCAGTGAGCCCTTTAGCAATCAGCCCCAGCATTTT	CASSEPFSNQPQHF
.	TRBV5-1	TRBJ2-1	.	TGCGCCAGCGGGCACAATGTGGGGTTGCGGGATGAGCAGTTCTTC	CASGHNVGLRDEQFF
.	TRBV14	TRBJ2-7	.	TGTGCCAGCAGCCAAGTTCGGTCCTACGAGCAGTACTTC	CASSQVRSYEQYF
.	TRBV7-2	TRBJ2-5	TRBD2	TGTGCCAGCAGCTTACAGCCTAGCGGTCAAGAGACCCAGTACTTC	CASSLQPSGQETQYF
.	TRBV19	TRBJ1-1	.	TGTGCCAGTAGTATAAAGATGGAAACCGAAGCTTTCTTT	CASSIKMETEAFF